This T cell receptor beta chain was sequenced in a study of T cell responses to AZD1222 COVID-19 vaccine. Whole-study context: Second doses that came at about 4 or about 12 weeks were put together. Whole-study findings and limits: Baseline antibody screening turned up just a handful of seropositive AZD1222 recipients.

Between the trimmed V and J ends, which lost 3 bases and 2 bases, there was a span of 11 bases. Germline assignment: CDR1 SGDLS and CDR2 YYNGEE. The CDR3 runs to 14 residues. Only a few counts were recorded for this clone. Its antigen is not identified. Generated by immunoSEQ multiplex PCR, the TCRdb table keeps only in-frame clones and is missing some. The table has some 69,000 clones, about 85% seen once. This clonotype originated in an adult in good health. Sample: peripheral blood, taken on day 0 of AZD1222 vaccination. The rearrangement links TRBV9 to TRBJ1-1; D is perhaps TRBD1 (5 bases). CDR3 sequence (DNA): TGTGCCAGCAGCGCGGGACGGCTAAACACTGAAGCTTTCTTT. Translation: CASSAGRLNTEAFF.